These 18 T cell receptor beta chains were sequenced from one sample in a study of blood T cell repertoires in COVID-19. Here immunoSEQ multiplex PCR was the method, and the copy in TCRdb shows in-frame clones only, minus some. The data hold about 220,000 clones, with 70% to 90% observed a single time. Material: peripheral blood. The receptors here all came from a man aged 45 to 65 who had recovered from COVID-19.

The genes are TRBV30 and TRBJ2-7; 7 positions agree with TRBD1. The CDR3 is made up of 13 amino acids. The V gene's germline CDR1 is GTSNPN and CDR2 SVGIG (reference sequence). The V gene end was trimmed by 1 base and the J gene end by 5 bases; junction bases not matched to a gene: 5. DNA of the CDR3: TGTGCCTGGAGTGACAGGGGTTTAAACGAGCAGTACTTC. Protein: CAWSDRGLNEQYF.

This clone was seen only a few times. The V call is TRBV7-7, the J call TRBJ2-7; the match to TRBD2 covers 8 bases. V gave up 5 bases and J gave up 6 bases; unmatched junction bases: 6. Germline V gene data show CDR1 as SSHAT and CDR2 as FNYEAQ (reference sequence). This CDR3 has 13 amino acids. The CDR3 sequence is CASSGTSGREQYF. As DNA, the CDR3 is TGTGCCAGCAGCGGTACTAGCGGACGCGAGCAGTACTTC.

The rearrangement links TRBV15 to TRBJ2-7; TRBD2 matches 7 bases. The trim removed 8 bases at V and 3 bases at J, leaving 7 bases unmatched. Per germline, CDR1 LNHNV and CDR2 YYDKDF (reference sequence). The CDR3 runs 13 residues. CDR3: CATSLAQFYEQYF. The DNA of the CDR3 is TGTGCCACCTCACTAGCGCAATTCTACGAGCAGTACTTC.

This clone was seen a single time. This chain joins TRBV19 and TRBJ2-1, with a tentative D call TRBD2 (6 bases). V was pared by 5 bases and J by 0 bases, with 17 bases between. This CDR3 contains 17 residues. Germline CDR1 and CDR2: LNHDA and SQIVND (reference sequence). CDR3: CASSGRTTSSSYNEQFF. The DNA for the CDR3 is TGTGCCAGTAGTGGCCGGACTACCTCGAGCTCCTACAATGAGCAGTTCTTC.

The chain links TRBV6-5 to TRBJ1-3; a weak D match, TRBD1 (5 bases). Trimming removed 5 bases from V and 0 bases from J, with 11 bases in between. The CDR3 extends over 15 amino acids. Germline CDR1 MNHEY, CDR2 SVGAGI. Here the CDR3 DNA reads TGTGCCAGCAGTCCCGACAGACACTCTGGAAACACCATATATTTT. Protein: CASSPDRHSGNTIYF.

The chain joins TRBV23-1 to TRBJ1-1; D may be TRBD1 (6 bases). TRBV23-1 is identified as an open reading frame with a role that is uncertain. The CDR3 has 18 residues. V lost 0 bases and J lost 0, with 17 bases in between. As DNA, the CDR3 is TGCGCCAGCAGTCAATCGGGGGCGGGAGGGGGTATGAACACTGAAGCTTTCTTT. This codes for CASSQSGAGGGMNTEAFF.

The chain has TRBV5-1 and TRBJ2-1; TRBD2 might be the D (6 bases). V was pared by 0 bases and J by 7 bases, with 14 bases between. The CDR3 is made up of 15 amino acids. Germline V gene lookup returns CDR1 SGHRS and CDR2 YFSETQ. CDR3 bases: TGCGCCAGCAGCTTGGAACTAGCCCAGAGGAATGAGCAGTTCTTC. This gives the protein CASSLELAQRNEQFF. Using reference TRBV5-1 and TRBJ2-1 for the parts outside the CDR3, the full variable domain is KAGVTQTPRYLIKTRGQQVTLSCSPISGHRSVSWYQQTPGQGLQFLFEYFSETQRNKGNFPGRFSGRQFSNSRSEMNVSTLELGDSALYLCASSLELAQRNEQFFGPGTRLTVL.

This clone was seen a handful of times. The CDR3 region is CASSIWAGGFMSSYNEQFF. In nucleotides, the CDR3 is TGTGCCAGTAGTATCTGGGCAGGGGGCTTTATGAGCTCCTACAATGAGCAGTTCTTC. This chain links TRBV19 with TRBJ2-1; TRBD1 matches at 8 bases. The V segment lost 3 bases and the J segment 0 bases; nucleotides outside the gene matches: 13. The CDR3 has 19 residues. Germline values: CDR1 LNHDA, CDR2 SQIVND (reference sequence). Full variable domain (rest looked up from reference TRBV19 and TRBJ2-1): DGGITQSPKYLFRKEGQNVTLSCEQNLNHDAMYWYRQDPGQGLRLIYYSQIVNDFQKGDIAEGYSVSREKKESFPLTVTSAQKNPTAFYLCASSIWAGGFMSSYNEQFFGPGTRLTVL.

The chain carries TRBV9 and TRBJ2-3; 8 bases line up with TRBD2. The CDR3 totals 17 residues. The ends lost 2 bases at V and 2 bases at J; junction bases unmatched: 10. Germline assignment: CDR1 SGDLS and CDR2 YYNGEE. CDR3 sequence (DNA): TGTGCCAGCAGCGTTTCTCCGGGACTAGTCCTCACAGATACGCAGTATTTT. The encoded protein is CASSVSPGLVLTDTQYF. Full variable domain (rest looked up from reference TRBV9 and TRBJ2-3): DSGVTQTPKHLITATGQRVTLRCSPRSGDLSVYWYQQSLDQGLQFLIQYYNGEERAKGNILERFSAQQFPDLHSELNLSSLELGDSALYFCASSVSPGLVLTDTQYFGPGTRLTVL.

This clone appeared once. The V call is TRBV30, the J call TRBJ2-2; 12 positions match TRBD2. This CDR3 has 17 residues. Germline-derived CDR1 and CDR2 are GTSNPN and SVGIG (reference sequence). J gave up 6 bases and V 2 bases, and 10 bases lay outside the gene matches. CDR3 sequence: CAWSPARTSGTPGELFF. The CDR3, as DNA: TGTGCCTGGAGTCCCGCCCGGACTAGCGGGACTCCCGGGGAGCTGTTTTTT.

The chain employs TRBV19 and TRBJ1-4; 7 bases map to TRBD1. Germline CDR1 is LNHDA and CDR2 is SQIVND (reference sequence). After removal of 1 base from V and 0 bases from J, the junction contained 2 bases not matched to a gene. This CDR3 region has 16 residues. CDR3 region: CASSIGTGATNEKLFF. The CDR3 nucleotides are TGTGCCAGTAGTATAGGTACAGGGGCAACTAATGAAAAACTGTTTTTT.

V usage is TRBV7-9 and J usage is TRBJ2-7; TRBD2 matches at 11 bases. The V gene's germline CDR1 is SEHNR and CDR2 FQNEAQ (reference sequence). The J segment lost 7 bases and the V segment lost 4 bases, leaving 9 bases of the junction unmatched. This CDR3 has 15 amino acids. The CDR3 region has the DNA TGTGCCAGCAGCTCCCCGACTAGCGGGACTTATGAGCAGTACTTC. Its protein product is CASSSPTSGTYEQYF.

J is TRBJ2-3 and V is TRBV3-1 (or the pseudogene TRBV3-2), with 7 bases identical to TRBD2. Germline lookup yields CDR1 LGHDT and CDR2 YNNKEL (reference sequence). Unmatched junction bases numbered 5, after V lost 0 bases and J lost 2 bases. The CDR3 runs to 16 residues. The DNA for the CDR3 is TGTGCCAGCAGCCAAGAGGGAGCGGGATACACAGATACGCAGTATTTT. It is translated as CASSQEGAGYTDTQYF.

The gene calls are TRBV18 and TRBJ1-4; 10 positions agree with TRBD1. CDR1 and CDR2 from the germline V gene are KGHSH and LQKENI. CDR3 length: 14 amino acids. The V segment lost 2 bases and the J segment 8 bases; nucleotides outside the gene matches: 2. CDR3 sequence: CASSPGTGEEKLFF. The CDR3 bases are TGTGCCAGCTCACCAGGGACAGGGGAGGAAAAACTGTTTTTT.

In this sample, this clone turned up a few times. This chain links TRBV19 with TRBJ2-7; 12 bases are a match to TRBD2. This CDR3 spans 14 amino acids. Germline values: CDR1 LNHDA, CDR2 SQIVND (reference sequence). V dropped 9 bases and J dropped 2; count of bases not matched to a gene: 5. CDR3 residues: CASARLAGAYEQYF. In DNA form, the CDR3 reads TGTGCCAGCGCAAGACTAGCGGGAGCCTACGAGCAGTACTTC.

The J gene is TRBJ1-6, the V gene TRBV7-2, with a weak D call TRBD1 (5 bases). CDR1 is SGHTA and CDR2 is FQGNSA in the germline V gene. The CDR3 has 17 residues. With 3 bases removed from V and 9 bases from J, the gap between germline ends came to 21 bases. CDR3 bases: TGTGCCAGCAGCTTGGAAGCAGGGCCAATCCTAGGTTCACCCCTCCACTTT. The encoded protein is CASSLEAGPILGSPLHF.

This clone appeared once. The chain uses TRBV7-2 and TRBJ2-1, with 14 bases that match TRBD2. Unmatched junction bases numbered 3, after V lost 5 bases and J lost 9 bases. Germline V gives CDR1 SGHTA, CDR2 FQGNSA. CDR3 length equals 14 residues. The CDR3 nucleotides are TGTGCCAGCAGCCATGGACTAGCGGGAGGTGAGCAGTTCTTC. Its translation: CASSHGLAGGEQFF.

The chain couples TRBV21-1 to TRBJ1-1; the table's D call, TRBD1, has no DNA check behind it. TRBV21-1 is an annotated pseudogene. This CDR3 spans 13 amino acids. The CDR3 sequence: CASSKAGAPEAFF. CDR3 in DNA: TGTGCCAGCAGCAAGGCAGGGGCTCCTGAAGCTTTCTTT.